This T cell receptor beta chain was captured in a study of cytomegalovirus exposure and HLA in healthy donors. This clone was counted only a few times. The CDR3 has 15 amino acids. Trimming shortened V by 3 bases and J by 7 bases, and 14 bases separated the two germline ends. Germline V gene sequence: CDR1 SGHRS, CDR2 YFSETQ. Primers included in the PCR were 60 Vbeta and 13 Jbeta primers. Some clones are missing from TCRdb's copy, which holds only in-frame ones; the method was immunoSEQ multiplex PCR. This table has 150,000 or so clones, around 75% appearing once. The sequence derives from a female donor in good health and CMV-seronegative. The V and J genes are TRBV5-1 and TRBJ1-6; D is perhaps TRBD1 (6 bases). Input material: PBMCs. CDR3 in DNA: TGCGCCAGCAGCTCCAGGGGAGTCCCAAATTCACCCCTCCACTTT. It is translated as CASSSRGVPNSPLHF. Filled out from reference TRBV5-1 and TRBJ1-6, the complete variable domain reads KAGVTQTPRYLIKTRGQQVTLSCSPISGHRSVSWYQQTPGQGLQFLFEYFSETQRNKGNFPGRFSGRQFSNSRSEMNVSTLELGDSALYLCASSSRGVPNSPLHFGNGTRLTVT.